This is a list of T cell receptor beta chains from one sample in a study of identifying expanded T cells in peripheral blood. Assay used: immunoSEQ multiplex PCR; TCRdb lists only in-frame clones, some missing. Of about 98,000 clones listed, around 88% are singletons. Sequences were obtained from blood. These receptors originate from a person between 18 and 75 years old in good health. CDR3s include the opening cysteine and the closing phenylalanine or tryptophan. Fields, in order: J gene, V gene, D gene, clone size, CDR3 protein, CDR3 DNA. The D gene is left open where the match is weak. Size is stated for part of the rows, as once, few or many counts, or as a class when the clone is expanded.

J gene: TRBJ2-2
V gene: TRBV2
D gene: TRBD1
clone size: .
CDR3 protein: CASRDRGMGGELFF
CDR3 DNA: TGTGCCAGCAGGGACAGGGGTATGGGCGGGGAGCTGTTTTTT

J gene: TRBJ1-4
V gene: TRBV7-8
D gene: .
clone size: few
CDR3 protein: CASSLSGEKLFF
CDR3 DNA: TGTGCCAGCAGCTTGTCAGGGGAAAAACTGTTTTTT

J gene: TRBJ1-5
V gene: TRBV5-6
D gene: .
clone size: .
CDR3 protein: CASSWRGFSNQPQHF
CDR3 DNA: TGTGCCAGCAGCTGGCGGGGGTTCAGCAATCAGCCCCAGCATTTT

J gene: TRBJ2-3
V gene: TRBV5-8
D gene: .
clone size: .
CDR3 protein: CASSLDRSGHTQYF
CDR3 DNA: TGTGCCAGCAGCTTGGATAGGTCTGGGCATACGCAGTATTTT

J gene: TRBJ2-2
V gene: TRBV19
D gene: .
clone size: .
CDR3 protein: CATSGAIYAGELFF
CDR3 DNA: TGTGCCACCTCAGGGGCCATATATGCCGGGGAGCTGTTTTTT

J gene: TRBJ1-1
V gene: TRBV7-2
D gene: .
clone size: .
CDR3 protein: CASSVSQGTEAFF
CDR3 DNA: TGTGCCAGCAGCGTATCTCAGGGCACCGAAGCTTTCTTT

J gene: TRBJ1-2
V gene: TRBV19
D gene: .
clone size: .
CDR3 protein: CASSIRPGNYGYTF
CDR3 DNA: TGTGCCAGTAGTATTCGCCCGGGTAACTATGGCTACACCTTC

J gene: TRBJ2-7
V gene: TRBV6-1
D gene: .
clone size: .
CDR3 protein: CASSERDGIYEQYF
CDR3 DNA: TGTGCCAGCAGTGAAAGGGACGGGATCTACGAGCAGTACTTC

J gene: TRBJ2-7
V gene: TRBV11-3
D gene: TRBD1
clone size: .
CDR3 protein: CATLGPHARDRGYYEQYF
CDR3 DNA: TGTGCCACCCTAGGTCCCCACGCCCGGGACAGGGGATACTACGAGCAGTACTTC

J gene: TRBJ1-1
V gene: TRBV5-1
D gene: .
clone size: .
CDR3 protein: CASSPYTRQSTEAFF
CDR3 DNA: TGCGCCAGCAGCCCCTACACCAGACAGAGCACTGAAGCTTTCTTT

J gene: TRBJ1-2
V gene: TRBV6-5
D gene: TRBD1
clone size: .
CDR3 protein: CASSAGWGQAYGYTF
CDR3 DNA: TGTGCCAGCAGTGCCGGGTGGGGACAGGCCTATGGCTACACCTTC

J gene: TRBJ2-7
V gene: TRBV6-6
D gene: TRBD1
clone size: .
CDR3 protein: CASSSGQWEYEQYF
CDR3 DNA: TGTGCCAGCAGTTCGGGACAGTGGGAGTACGAGCAGTACTTC

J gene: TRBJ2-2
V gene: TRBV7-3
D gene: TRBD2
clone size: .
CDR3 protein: CASSTGLATGELFF
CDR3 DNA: TGTGCCAGCAGCACCGGACTAGCTACCGGGGAGCTGTTTTTT

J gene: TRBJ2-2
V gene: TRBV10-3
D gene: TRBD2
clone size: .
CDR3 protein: CAISEARGVTGELFF
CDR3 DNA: TGTGCCATCAGTGAGGCTCGGGGGGTCACCGGGGAGCTGTTTTTT

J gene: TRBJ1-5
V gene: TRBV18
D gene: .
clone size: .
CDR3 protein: CASSPQEGNQPQHF
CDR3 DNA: TGTGCCAGCTCACCACAGGAGGGCAATCAGCCCCAGCATTTT

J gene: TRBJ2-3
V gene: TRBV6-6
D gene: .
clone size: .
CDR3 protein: CASTAGDTQYF
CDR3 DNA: TGTGCCAGCACCGCGGGCGATACGCAGTATTTT

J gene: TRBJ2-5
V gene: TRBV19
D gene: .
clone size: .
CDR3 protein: CASSIGAAVQETQYF
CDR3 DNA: TGTGCCAGTAGTATAGGTGCGGCGGTTCAAGAGACCCAGTACTTC

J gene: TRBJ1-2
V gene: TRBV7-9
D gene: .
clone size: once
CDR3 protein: CASSFGDDGYTF
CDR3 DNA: TGTGCCAGCAGCTTCGGAGACGACGGCTACACCTTC

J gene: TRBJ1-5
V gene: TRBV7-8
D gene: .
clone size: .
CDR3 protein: CASSLIGQGNQPQHF
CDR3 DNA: TGTGCCAGCAGCTTAATAGGGCAGGGGAATCAGCCCCAGCATTTT

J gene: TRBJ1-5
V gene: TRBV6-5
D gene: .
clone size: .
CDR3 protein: CASSYWGQETQPQHF
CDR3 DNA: TGTGCCAGCAGTTACTGGGGGCAGGAGACCCAGCCCCAGCATTTT

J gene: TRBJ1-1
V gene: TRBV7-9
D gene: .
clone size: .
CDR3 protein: CASSFRPGTNTEAFF
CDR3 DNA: TGTGCCAGCAGCTTTCGTCCAGGGACGAACACTGAAGCTTTCTTT

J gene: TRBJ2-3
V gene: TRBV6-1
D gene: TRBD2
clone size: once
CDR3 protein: CASSEGIAGGPDTQYF
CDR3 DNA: TGTGCCAGCAGTGAAGGAATAGCGGGGGGTCCAGATACGCAGTATTTT

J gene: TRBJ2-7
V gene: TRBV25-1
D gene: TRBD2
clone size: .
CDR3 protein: CASSDGTSGRGLSYEQYF
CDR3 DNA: TGTGCCAGCAGTGATGGGACTAGCGGGAGGGGACTCTCCTACGAGCAGTACTTC

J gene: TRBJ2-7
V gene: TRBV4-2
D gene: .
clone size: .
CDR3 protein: CASSQPGQKTYEQYF
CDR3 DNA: TGTGCCAGCAGCCAACCGGGACAAAAAACCTACGAGCAGTACTTC